These 9 T cell receptor beta chains came from one sample sequenced in a study of PD-1 blockade in classical Hodgkin lymphoma. Time point of the sample: newly diagnosed, previously untreated cHL patient sample. Only in-frame clones appear in the TCRdb table, and some are missing; sequencing was by immunoSEQ multiplex PCR. This sample yields approximately 17,000 clones, of which around four fifths are seen a single time; 8% to 8.5% belongs to the top ten. What was sequenced was peripheral blood mononuclear cells (PBMCs). All receptors come from a human donor with classical Hodgkin lymphoma.

This sequence joins TRBV7-9 and TRBJ2-7; TRBD1 might be the D (5 bases). V was cut by 4 bases and J by 3 bases, with 16 bases left in between. Germline lookup yields CDR1 SEHNR and CDR2 FQNEAQ (reference sequence). CDR3 size: 15 residues. This CDR3 reads CASSSTGPPGYEQYF. The CDR3 DNA reads as TGTGCCAGCAGCTCCACAGGTCCCCCAGGCTACGAGCAGTACTTC.

The V and J genes are TRBV20-1 and TRBJ2-1; D remains ambiguous. The germline gives CDR1 DFQATT, CDR2 SNEGSKA (reference sequence). The length of the CDR3 is 11 residues. Trimming took off 5 bases at V and 7 bases at J, with 9 bases between the two ends. The CDR3 loop is CSAFTLNEQFF. CDR3 bases: TGCAGTGCTTTCACACTTAATGAGCAGTTCTTC.

The chain employs TRBV5-1 and TRBJ2-5; no clear D gene. The CDR3 is made up of 12 amino acids. V shed 2 bases and J shed 4 bases, with 6 bases lying between them. Germline V gene data show CDR1 as SGHRS and CDR2 as YFSETQ. Here the CDR3 reads CASSLGLETQYF. Here the CDR3 DNA reads TGCGCCAGCAGCTTAGGGTTAGAGACCCAGTACTTC.

V and J are TRBV2 and TRBJ2-7; 9 nucleotides align to TRBD1. Germline values: CDR1 SNHLY, CDR2 FYNNEI. The CDR3 length is 13 residues. V gave up 7 bases and J gave up 2 bases; unmatched junction bases: 3. For the CDR3, the DNA is TGTGCCAGCACCCGACAGGGGGCCTACGAGCAGTACTTC. This encodes CASTRQGAYEQYF.

The chain links TRBV19 to TRBJ1-4, with unresolved D. The CDR3 spans 14 residues. V lost 1 base and J lost 8, with 11 bases in between. Germline CDR1 reads LNHDA; CDR2 reads SQIVND (reference sequence). The CDR3: CASSIAGFGEKLFF. For the CDR3, the DNA is TGTGCCAGTAGTATAGCGGGCTTCGGAGAAAAACTGTTTTTT.

The rearrangement joins TRBV11-3 to TRBJ2-1; possibly TRBD1 or TRBD2 for D (6 bases each). The CDR3 contains 15 residues. The V gene lost 5 bases and the J gene lost 7 bases, with 18 bases spanning the gap. Germline CDR1 SGHNT, CDR2 YENEEA. The CDR3: CASSPRRGSMNEQFF. CDR3 nucleotide sequence: TGTGCCAGCAGCCCCAGGAGGGGGAGCATGAATGAGCAGTTCTTC.

V gene TRBV28 combines with J gene TRBJ2-2; D gene ambiguous. CDR3 length equals 13 residues. The germline V and J ends were trimmed by 2 bases and 4 bases, with 5 bases remaining between them. CDR1 is MDHEN and CDR2 is SYDVKM in the germline V gene. This CDR3 is CASSLMPTGELFF. The DNA of the CDR3 is TGTGCCAGCAGTTTAATGCCCACCGGGGAGCTGTTTTTT. The entire variable domain, with the rest obtained from reference TRBV28 and TRBJ2-2, is as follows: DVKVTQSSRYLVKRTGEKVFLECVQDMDHENMFWYRQDPGLGLRLIYFSYDVKMKEKGDIPEGYSVSREKKERFSLILESASTNQTSMYLCASSLMPTGELFFGEGSRLTVL.

On this clone itself: Other nucleotide sequences in the sample specify the same CDR3. The CDR3 nucleotides are TGCGCCAGCAGCTTGGGCGGGGGGTTGAACTATGGCTACACCTTC. Protein: CASSLGGGLNYGYTF. The chain employs TRBV5-1 and TRBJ1-2; D may be TRBD1 (5 bases). Between the trimmed V and J ends, which lost 0 bases and 2 bases, there was a span of 11 bases. CDR1 and CDR2 (germline): SGHRS, YFSETQ. This CDR3 spans 15 amino acids.

The V call is TRBV2, the J call TRBJ1-4; perhaps TRBD1 as D (6 bases). V was cut by 0 bases and J by 3 bases, with 11 bases left in between. The V gene's germline CDR1 is SNHLY and CDR2 FYNNEI. The CDR3 is made up of 16 amino acids. The CDR3 DNA reads TGTGCCAGCAGTGAAGCGTTAGGGGGTGCTAATGAAAAACTGTTTTTT. The encoded protein is CASSEALGGANEKLFF.